This entry describes one T cell receptor (beta chain). The length of the CDR3 is 18 residues. Germline CDR1 reads KGHSH; CDR2 reads LQKENI. The V gene lost 2 bases and the J gene lost 0 bases, with 20 bases spanning the gap. Sequencing used immunoSEQ multiplex PCR; TCRdb keeps in-frame clones, though not all of them. Of around 130,000 clones listed, 81% were seen once; the top ten hold about 1.9%. This sample was included in a study of radiation and T cells in renal cell carcinoma. Time point here: blood 2 weeks post-SBRT. The sample's treatment: 15 Gy SBRT to primary tumor, nephrectomy 4 weeks later. The tumor was a clear cell renal cell carcinoma.

The V call is TRBV18, the J call TRBJ2-7; no firm D call. The TCR comes from a woman between 55 and 75 years old with renal cell carcinoma. Sequenced material: blood, taken from a patient whose treatment included radiotherapy and nephrectomy. The CDR3 loop is CASSPRTLVKGLSYEQYF. The DNA of the CDR3 is TGTGCCAGCTCACCAAGGACGTTAGTAAAGGGTCTCTCCTACGAGCAGTACTTC.